Sequencing of this TCR beta chain was carried out in a study of CD8 T cells in ankylosing spondylitis. In the case of this clonotype: Antigen specificity is unknown.

Points from the study as a whole: Blood of patients with ankylosing spondylitis appeared to be characterized by a TCR beta motif of eight highly homologous variants. As reported, disease-linked clones showed significant enrichment in matched ankylosing spondylitis synovial fluid. In reactive arthritis synovial fluid and blood, some motif variants had been reported before.

This CDR3 has 13 amino acids. V was shortened by 2 bases and J by 7 bases, with 9 bases between the two germline ends. Germline V CDR1 and CDR2: SGHTA, FQGNSA. The authors made TCR beta libraries by quantitative 5'-RACE with molecular barcodes. TCRdb redid the calling of the 5' RACE reads with MiXCR, one entry per CDR3 protein. The sample carries 250,000 or so distinct CDR3 sequences, more than 20% recorded once. V usage is TRBV7-2 and J usage is TRBJ1-5; no definite D call. Source material: blood, either unsorted or a sorted T cell fraction (not recorded which). This TCR was sampled from a male donor with ankylosing spondylitis or in good health (not recorded which). CDR3 DNA sequence: TGTGCCAGCAGCTTAAGTCGGGAACAGCCCCAGCATTTT. Translation gives CASSLSREQPQHF.